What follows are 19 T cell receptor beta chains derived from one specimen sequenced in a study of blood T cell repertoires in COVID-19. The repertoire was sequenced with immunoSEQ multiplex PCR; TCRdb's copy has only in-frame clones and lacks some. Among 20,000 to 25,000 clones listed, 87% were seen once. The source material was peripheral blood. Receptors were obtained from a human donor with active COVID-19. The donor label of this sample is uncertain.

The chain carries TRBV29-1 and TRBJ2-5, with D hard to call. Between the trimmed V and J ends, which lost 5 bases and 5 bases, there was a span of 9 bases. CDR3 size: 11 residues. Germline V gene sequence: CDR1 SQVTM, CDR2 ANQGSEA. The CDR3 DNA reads TGCAGCGTTAGAGATACGGAGACCCAGTACTTC. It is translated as CSVRDTETQYF.

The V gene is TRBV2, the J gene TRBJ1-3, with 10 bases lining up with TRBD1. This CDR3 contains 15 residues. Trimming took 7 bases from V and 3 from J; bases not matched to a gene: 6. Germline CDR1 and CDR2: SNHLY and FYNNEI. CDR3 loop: CASTPGQGVGNTIYF. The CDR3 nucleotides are TGTGCCAGCACTCCCGGACAGGGGGTTGGAAACACCATATATTTT.

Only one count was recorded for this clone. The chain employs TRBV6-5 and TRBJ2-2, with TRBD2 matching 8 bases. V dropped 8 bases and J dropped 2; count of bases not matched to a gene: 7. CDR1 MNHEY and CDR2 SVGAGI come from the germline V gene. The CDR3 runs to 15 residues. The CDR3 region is CASAILAANTGELFF. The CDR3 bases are TGTGCCAGCGCGATACTAGCGGCAAACACCGGGGAGCTGTTTTTT.

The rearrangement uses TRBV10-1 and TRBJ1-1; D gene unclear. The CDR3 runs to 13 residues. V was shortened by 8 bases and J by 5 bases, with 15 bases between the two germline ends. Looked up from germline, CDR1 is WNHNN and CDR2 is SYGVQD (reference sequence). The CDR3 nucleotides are TGCGCCAGCCGGAAAGGGTCGGGGACTGAAGCTTTCTTT. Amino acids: CASRKGSGTEAFF.

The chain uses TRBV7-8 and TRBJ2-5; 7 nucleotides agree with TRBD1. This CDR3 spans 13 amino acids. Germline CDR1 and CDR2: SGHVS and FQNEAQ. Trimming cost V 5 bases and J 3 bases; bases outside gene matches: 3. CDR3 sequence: CASSAGTEETQYF. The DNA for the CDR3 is TGTGCCAGCAGCGCCGGGACAGAAGAGACCCAGTACTTC.

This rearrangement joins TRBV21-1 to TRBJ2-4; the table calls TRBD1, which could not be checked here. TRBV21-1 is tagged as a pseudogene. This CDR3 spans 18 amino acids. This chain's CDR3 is CASSKGEDRALAKNIQYF. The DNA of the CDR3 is TGTGCCAGCAGCAAAGGAGAGGACAGGGCCCTAGCCAAAAACATTCAGTACTTC.

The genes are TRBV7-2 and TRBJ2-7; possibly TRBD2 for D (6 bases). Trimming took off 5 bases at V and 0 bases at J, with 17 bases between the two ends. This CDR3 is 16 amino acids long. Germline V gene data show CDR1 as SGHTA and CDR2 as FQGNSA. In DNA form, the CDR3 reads TGTGCCAGCAGCCCAGGCGGAGGGATAAGCTCCTACGAGCAGTACTTC. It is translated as CASSPGGGISSYEQYF.

CDR3 bases: TGCGCCAGCAGCGTACGGACAGTCCAAGAGACCCAGTACTTC. It encodes CASSVRTVQETQYF. This chain uses TRBV5-1 with TRBJ2-5, with D possibly matching TRBD1 (6 bases). The CDR3 loop spans 14 amino acids. V lost 4 bases, J lost 1 base, and 11 bases lay in between. Germline loops: CDR1 SGHRS, CDR2 YFSETQ.

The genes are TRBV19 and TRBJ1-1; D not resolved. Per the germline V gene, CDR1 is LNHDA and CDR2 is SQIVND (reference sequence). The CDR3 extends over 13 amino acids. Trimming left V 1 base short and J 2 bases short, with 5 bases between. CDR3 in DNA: TGTGCCAGTAGTATAGTGAGAAACACTGAAGCTTTCTTT. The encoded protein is CASSIVRNTEAFF.

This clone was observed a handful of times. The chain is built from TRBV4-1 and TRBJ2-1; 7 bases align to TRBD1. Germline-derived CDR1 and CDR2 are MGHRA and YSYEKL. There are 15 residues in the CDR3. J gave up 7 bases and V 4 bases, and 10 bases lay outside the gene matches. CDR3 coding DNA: TGCGCCAGCAGCCCAGGGGGTGACCTCCGGAATGAGCAGTTCTTC. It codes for CASSPGGDLRNEQFF.

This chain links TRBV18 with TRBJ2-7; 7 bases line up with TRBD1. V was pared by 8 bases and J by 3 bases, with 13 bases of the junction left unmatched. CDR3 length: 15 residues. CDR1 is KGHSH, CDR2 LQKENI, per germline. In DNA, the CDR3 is TGTGCCAGCGCCCCAAACCGGGACAGAGACTACGAGCAGTACTTC. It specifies CASAPNRDRDYEQYF. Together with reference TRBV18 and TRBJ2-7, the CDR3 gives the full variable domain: NAGVMQNPRHLVRRRGQEARLRCSPMKGHSHVYWYRQLPEEGLKFMVYLQKENIIDESGMPKERFSAEFPKEGPSILRIQQVVRGDSAAYFCASAPNRDRDYEQYFGPGTRLTVT.

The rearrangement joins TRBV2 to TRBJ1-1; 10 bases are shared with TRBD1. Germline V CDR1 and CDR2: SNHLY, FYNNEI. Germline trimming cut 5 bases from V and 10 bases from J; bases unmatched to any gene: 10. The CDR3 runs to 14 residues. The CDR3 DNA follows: TGTGCCAGCAGTACCAGAGGACAGGGGGGTGCAGCTTTCTTT. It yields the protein CASSTRGQGGAAFF.

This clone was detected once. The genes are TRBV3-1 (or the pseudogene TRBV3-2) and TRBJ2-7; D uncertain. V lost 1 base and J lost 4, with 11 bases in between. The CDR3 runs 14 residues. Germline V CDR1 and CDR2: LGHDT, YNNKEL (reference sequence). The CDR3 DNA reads TGTGCCAGCAGCCAAGGGCCAGGTCCTTACGAGCAGTACTTC. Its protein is CASSQGPGPYEQYF.

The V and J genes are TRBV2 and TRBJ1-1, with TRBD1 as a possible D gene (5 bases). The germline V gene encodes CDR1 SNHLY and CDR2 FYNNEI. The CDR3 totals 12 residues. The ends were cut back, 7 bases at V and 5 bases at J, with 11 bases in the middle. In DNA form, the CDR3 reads TGTGCCAGCAAGCTGGGGGGAACTGAAGCTTTCTTT. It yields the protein CASKLGGTEAFF.

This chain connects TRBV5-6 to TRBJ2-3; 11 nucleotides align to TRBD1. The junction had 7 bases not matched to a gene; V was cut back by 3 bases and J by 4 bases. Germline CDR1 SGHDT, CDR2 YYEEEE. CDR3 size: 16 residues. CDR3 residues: CASSWGGQGASDTQYF. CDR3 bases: TGTGCCAGCAGCTGGGGAGGACAGGGGGCATCAGATACGCAGTATTTT.

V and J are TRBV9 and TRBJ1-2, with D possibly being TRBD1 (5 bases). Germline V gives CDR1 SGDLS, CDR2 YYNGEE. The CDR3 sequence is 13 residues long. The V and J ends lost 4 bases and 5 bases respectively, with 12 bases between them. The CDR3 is CASSLGGNYGYTF. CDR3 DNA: TGTGCCAGCAGCCTGGGGGGGAATTATGGCTACACCTTC.

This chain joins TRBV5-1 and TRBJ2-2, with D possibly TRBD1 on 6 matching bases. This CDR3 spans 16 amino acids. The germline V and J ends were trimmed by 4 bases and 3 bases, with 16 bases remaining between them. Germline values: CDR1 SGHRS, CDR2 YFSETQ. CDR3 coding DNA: TGCGCCAGCAGCCGAACAGGGCCCTGGGACACCGGGGAGCTGTTTTTT. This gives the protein CASSRTGPWDTGELFF.

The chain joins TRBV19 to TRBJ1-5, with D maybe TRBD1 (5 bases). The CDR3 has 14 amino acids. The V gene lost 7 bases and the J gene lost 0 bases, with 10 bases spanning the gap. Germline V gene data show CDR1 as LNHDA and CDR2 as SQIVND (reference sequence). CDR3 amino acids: CASTGTDSNQPQHF. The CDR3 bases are TGTGCCAGTACTGGGACTGATAGCAATCAGCCCCAGCATTTT.

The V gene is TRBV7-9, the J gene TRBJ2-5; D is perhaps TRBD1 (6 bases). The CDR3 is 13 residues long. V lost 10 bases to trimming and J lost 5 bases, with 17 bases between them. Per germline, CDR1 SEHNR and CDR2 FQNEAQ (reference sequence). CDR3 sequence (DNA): TGTGCCAACCAGGGGCTCCCGGGGGAGACCCAGTACTTC. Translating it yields CANQGLPGETQYF.